Listed here are 25 T cell receptor beta chains from one sample, sequenced in a study of control samples from healthy donors and cancer patients. This table comes from immunoSEQ multiplex PCR, and its TCRdb copy is limited to in-frame clones, with some not included. This sample has under 200,000 clones; approximately 92% occur once, and the top ten carry approximately 4%. Sequencing was carried out using blood. These receptors were obtained from a woman aged 55-75 years in good health.

This clone was observed a few times. The rearrangement joins TRBV7-2 to TRBJ2-7; TRBD2 matches at 10 bases. The ends lost 7 bases at V and 4 bases at J; junction bases unmatched: 13. The CDR3 loop spans 16 amino acids. Germline V CDR1 and CDR2: SGHTA, FQGNSA. In DNA form, the CDR3 reads TGTGCCAGCACCCTCCCCTCGGCTAGCGGGGGTTACGAGCAGTACTTC. Amino acid sequence: CASTLPSASGGYEQYF.

The chain joins TRBV19 to TRBJ1-3, with D possibly TRBD1 on 6 matching bases. Germline CDR1 reads LNHDA; CDR2 reads SQIVND (reference sequence). V lost 10 bases and J lost 0, with 13 bases in between. The CDR3 is 14 residues long. The CDR3 DNA reads TGTGCCACCCGGACAGATCGCTCTGGAAACACCATATATTTT. Its translation is CATRTDRSGNTIYF.

The V gene is TRBV6-5, the J gene TRBJ1-3, with a possible D match to TRBD1 (5 bases). Germline V CDR1 and CDR2: MNHEY, SVGAGI. CDR3 length: 15 residues. Trimming shortened V by 8 bases and J by 0 bases, and 14 bases separated the two germline ends. Written as DNA, the CDR3 is TGTGCCAGCGTTTCAGGGATAGGCTCTGGAAACACCATATATTTT. Protein product: CASVSGIGSGNTIYF.

This clone was seen once. The rearrangement joins TRBV2 to TRBJ2-1; D gene ambiguous. Trimming removed 2 bases at V and 3 bases at J, with 8 bases between. In germline, CDR1 is SNHLY, CDR2 FYNNEI. This CDR3 comprises 14 residues. CDR3 in DNA: TGTGCCAGCAGTGAACAGGTCGGCTACAATGAGCAGTTCTTC. This codes for CASSEQVGYNEQFF.

This chain uses TRBV5-1 with TRBJ1-1, with D tentatively TRBD1 (6 bases). V was shortened by 4 bases and J by 2 bases, with 15 bases between the two germline ends. The CDR3 runs 15 residues. Germline V gene sequence: CDR1 SGHRS, CDR2 YFSETQ. In DNA, the CDR3 is TGCGCCAGCAGCACAACACCGGACAGAAACACTGAAGCTTTCTTT. It is translated as CASSTTPDRNTEAFF. Full variable domain (missing parts from reference TRBV5-1 and TRBJ1-1): KAGVTQTPRYLIKTRGQQVTLSCSPISGHRSVSWYQQTPGQGLQFLFEYFSETQRNKGNFPGRFSGRQFSNSRSEMNVSTLELGDSALYLCASSTTPDRNTEAFFGQGTRLTVV.

This sequence joins TRBV5-1 and TRBJ2-5; the D is unclear. The CDR3 runs to 11 residues. Germline CDR1 is SGHRS and CDR2 is YFSETQ. V was clipped by 9 bases and J by 5 bases, with 11 bases between them. As DNA, the CDR3 is TGCGCCATCTCGAACGGGGAGACCCAGTACTTC. Its translation: CAISNGETQYF.

This chain links TRBV5-1 with TRBJ1-3, with 7 positions matching TRBD1. After removal of 1 base from V and 4 bases from J, the junction contained 5 bases not matched to a gene. The CDR3 contains 15 residues. Germline-derived CDR1 and CDR2 are SGHRS and YFSETQ. The CDR3, as DNA: TGCGCCAGCAGCTTGTCCGGGACAGACGGAAACACCATATATTTT. Translated, it gives CASSLSGTDGNTIYF.

This rearrangement joins TRBV18 to TRBJ1-2; TRBD1 might be the D (5 bases). Trimming stripped 3 bases from V and 4 bases from J, with 9 bases between. This CDR3 has 13 residues. From germline, CDR1 is KGHSH and CDR2 LQKENI. The CDR3 nucleotides are TGTGCCAGCTCACCTACGGGGGGCTATGGCTACACCTTC. This gives the protein CASSPTGGYGYTF.

The chain couples TRBV5-1 to TRBJ2-3; 7 bases agree with TRBD2. CDR3 length equals 18 residues. The ends lost 4 bases at V and 2 bases at J; junction bases unmatched: 16. Germline CDR1 SGHRS, CDR2 YFSETQ. The CDR3: CASSPPWGSRGDTDTQYF. DNA of the CDR3: TGCGCCAGCAGCCCTCCTTGGGGCTCCCGGGGGGACACAGATACGCAGTATTTT. The whole variable domain, filled in from reference TRBV5-1 and TRBJ2-3, reads KAGVTQTPRYLIKTRGQQVTLSCSPISGHRSVSWYQQTPGQGLQFLFEYFSETQRNKGNFPGRFSGRQFSNSRSEMNVSTLELGDSALYLCASSPPWGSRGDTDTQYFGPGTRLTVL.

V gene TRBV18 combines with J gene TRBJ2-1, with a weak D call TRBD2 (7 bases). The length of the CDR3 is 13 residues. In germline, CDR1 is KGHSH, CDR2 LQKENI. V lost 8 bases and J 6 bases, leaving 14 bases between the germline ends. The CDR3: CASRWGGPNEQFF. The CDR3 DNA sequence: TGTGCCAGCCGCTGGGGGGGCCCCAATGAGCAGTTCTTC.

This chain connects TRBV2 to TRBJ1-5, with TRBD1 as a possible D gene (6 bases). This CDR3 has 15 amino acids. Germline lookup yields CDR1 SNHLY and CDR2 FYNNEI. The V and J ends lost 7 bases and 3 bases respectively, with 16 bases between them. CDR3: CASTAQQGVNQPQHF. CDR3 sequence (DNA): TGTGCCAGCACAGCACAACAGGGAGTCAATCAGCCCCAGCATTTT.

On this clone: A junction boundary mismatches the germline segment, possibly from a read error. V gene TRBV19 combines with J gene TRBJ2-7, with TRBD1 matching over 10 bases. The germline CDR1 and CDR2 sequences are LNHDA and SQIVND (reference sequence). The CDR3 is made up of 12 amino acids. The CDR3 region has the DNA TGTGCGAGTAGGACAGGGGGTGACGAGCAGTACTTC. This codes for CASRTGGDEQYF.

V usage is TRBV29-1 and J usage is TRBJ2-7, with unresolved D. This CDR3 comprises 11 residues. Germline V lookup: CDR1 SQVTM, CDR2 ANQGSEA. The V and J ends lost 5 bases and 0 bases respectively, with 5 bases between them. CDR3 protein: CSVSSSYEQYF. For the CDR3, the DNA is TGCAGCGTTTCCAGCTCCTACGAGCAGTACTTC.

V and J are TRBV28 and TRBJ1-2; D remains unclear. This CDR3 has 15 residues. The V gene's germline CDR1 is MDHEN and CDR2 SYDVKM. V was shortened by 1 base and J by 1 base, with 10 bases between the two germline ends. The CDR3 coding sequence is TGTGCCAGCAGTTTATATTCAGAGCTTAACTATGGCTACACCTTC. It translates to CASSLYSELNYGYTF.

The chain couples TRBV7-3 to TRBJ2-2; D is unresolved. Trimming removed 2 bases at V and 1 base at J, with 5 bases between. Looked up from germline, CDR1 is SGHTA and CDR2 is FQGTGA. This CDR3 has 14 amino acids. Here the CDR3 reads CASSLLLNTGELFF. Written as DNA, the CDR3 is TGTGCCAGCAGCTTACTGCTGAACACCGGGGAGCTGTTTTTT.

The rearrangement uses TRBV5-1 and TRBJ2-7; TRBD1 agrees at 7 bases. CDR3 size: 14 residues. Germline values: CDR1 SGHRS, CDR2 YFSETQ. The ends lost 0 bases at V and 5 bases at J; junction bases unmatched: 5. The CDR3 DNA sequence: TGCGCCAGCAGCTTGGGGACAGGAGGAGACGAGCAGTACTTC. This encodes CASSLGTGGDEQYF.

The V gene is TRBV19, the J gene TRBJ1-5; D is possibly TRBD1 (6 bases). V lost 4 bases and J 9 bases, leaving 13 bases between the germline ends. Germline V gene lookup returns CDR1 LNHDA and CDR2 SQIVND (reference sequence). The CDR3 covers 13 residues. CDR3 in DNA: TGTGCCAGTAGTACTGGGGGCGGTCGGCCCCAGCATTTT. This gives the protein CASSTGGGRPQHF.

The chain carries TRBV27 and TRBJ2-1; 12 nucleotides align to TRBD2. In germline, CDR1 is MNHEY, CDR2 SMNVEV (reference sequence). CDR3 length: 18 residues. V lost 5 bases, J lost 2 bases, and 10 bases stayed unmatched. The CDR3 sequence is CASSPPALAGGAYNEQFF. The CDR3 nucleotides are TGTGCCAGCAGTCCGCCCGCCCTAGCGGGGGGGGCCTACAATGAGCAGTTCTTC.

The rearrangement uses TRBV20-1 and TRBJ1-2; no firm D call. CDR1 is DFQATT, CDR2 SNEGSKA, per germline (reference sequence). CDR3 length: 11 residues. The germline V and J ends were trimmed by 1 base and 7 bases, with 7 bases remaining between them. The CDR3 reads CSARAQLGYTF. The CDR3 coding sequence is TGCAGTGCTAGAGCCCAGCTTGGCTACACCTTC.

The chain combines TRBV6-5 with TRBJ1-6; no definite D call. The CDR3 contains 14 residues. With 2 bases removed from V and 13 bases from J, the gap between germline ends came to 15 bases. The germline V gene has CDR1 MNHEY and CDR2 SVGAGI. The CDR3 protein is CASSYGVHSSPLHF. The DNA for the CDR3 is TGTGCCAGCAGTTACGGAGTACATAGTTCGCCCCTCCACTTT.

The chain couples TRBV18 to TRBJ2-3; 9 bases are a match to TRBD2. Trimming at V came to 2 bases and at J to 7 bases, leaving 13 bases not matched to a gene. From germline, CDR1 is KGHSH and CDR2 LQKENI. This CDR3 has 17 residues. CDR3 coding DNA: TGTGCCAGCTCACCAGTAGCAGCGGGGGGCGTTTTAAATACGCAGTATTTT. It translates to CASSPVAAGGVLNTQYF.

This rearrangement joins TRBV13 to TRBJ2-1; D might be TRBD1 or TRBD2, each matching 5 bases. The CDR3 spans 18 residues. The germline V and J ends were trimmed by 5 bases and 0 bases, with 20 bases remaining between them. Germline CDR1 is PRHDT and CDR2 is FYEKMQ (reference sequence). CDR3 loop: CASSPTEGLTSSYNEQFF. In DNA form, the CDR3 reads TGTGCCAGCAGCCCCACCGAGGGGCTTACTAGCTCCTACAATGAGCAGTTCTTC.

V is TRBV21-1 and J is TRBJ2-1; TRBD2, the D gene given by the table, was not confirmed from the DNA. TRBV21-1 is deemed a pseudogene. There are 17 residues in the CDR3. The CDR3 DNA reads as TGTGCCAGCAGCAAAGCGCTAACTAGCGGGTTCTACAATGAGCAGTTCTTC. Amino acid sequence: CASSKALTSGFYNEQFF.

The rearrangement joins TRBV6-2 or TRBV6-3 to TRBJ2-1; possibly TRBD2 for D (6 bases). The ends were cut back, 2 bases at V and 2 bases at J, with 10 bases in the middle. This CDR3 contains 15 residues. The V gene's germline CDR1 is MNHEY and CDR2 SVGEGT. The CDR3 DNA sequence: TGTGCCAGCAGTTACGAGGGCGGGACCTACAATGAGCAGTTCTTC. Protein: CASSYEGGTYNEQFF.

The genes are TRBV7-9 and TRBJ1-1; D is uncertain. The CDR3 consists of 13 residues. From germline, CDR1 is SEHNR and CDR2 FQNEAQ (reference sequence). The V and J ends lost 6 bases and 4 bases respectively, with 12 bases between them. CDR3 sequence reads: CASSSIMGTEAFF. In DNA, the CDR3 is TGTGCCAGCAGTTCTATTATGGGCACTGAAGCTTTCTTT.